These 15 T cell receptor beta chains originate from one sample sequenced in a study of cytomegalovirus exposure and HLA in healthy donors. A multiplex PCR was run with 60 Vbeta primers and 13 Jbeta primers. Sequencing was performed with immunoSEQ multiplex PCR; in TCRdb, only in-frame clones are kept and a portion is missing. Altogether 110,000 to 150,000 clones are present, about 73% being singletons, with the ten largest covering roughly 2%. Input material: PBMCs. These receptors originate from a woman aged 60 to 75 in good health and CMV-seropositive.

CDR3 bases: TGTGCCAGTAGGGACAGGATGAACACTGAAGCTTTCTTT. Its translation: CASRDRMNTEAFF. The gene calls are TRBV19 and TRBJ1-1, with 7 nucleotides matching TRBD1. V lost 6 bases to trimming and J lost 0 bases; unmatched junction nucleotides: 1. The CDR3 has 13 amino acids. Germline V gene data show CDR1 as LNHDA and CDR2 as SQIVND (reference sequence). Filled out from reference TRBV19 and TRBJ1-1, the complete variable domain reads DGGITQSPKYLFRKEGQNVTLSCEQNLNHDAMYWYRQDPGQGLRLIYYSQIVNDFQKGDIAEGYSVSREKKESFPLTVTSAQKNPTAFYLCASRDRMNTEAFFGQGTRLTVV.

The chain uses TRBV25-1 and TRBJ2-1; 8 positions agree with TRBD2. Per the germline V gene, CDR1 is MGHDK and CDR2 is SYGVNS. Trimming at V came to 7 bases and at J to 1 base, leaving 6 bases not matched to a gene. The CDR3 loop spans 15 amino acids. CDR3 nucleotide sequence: TGTGCCAGCATCCGATCGGGAGGGTCCTACAATGAGCAGTTCTTC. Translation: CASIRSGGSYNEQFF.

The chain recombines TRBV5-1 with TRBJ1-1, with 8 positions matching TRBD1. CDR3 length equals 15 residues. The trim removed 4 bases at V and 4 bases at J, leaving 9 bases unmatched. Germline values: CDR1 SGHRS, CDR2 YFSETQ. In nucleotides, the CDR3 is TGCGCCAGCAGCGCAAAACAGGGGGGAAGCACTGAAGCTTTCTTT. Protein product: CASSAKQGGSTEAFF. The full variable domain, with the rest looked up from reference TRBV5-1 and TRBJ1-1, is KAGVTQTPRYLIKTRGQQVTLSCSPISGHRSVSWYQQTPGQGLQFLFEYFSETQRNKGNFPGRFSGRQFSNSRSEMNVSTLELGDSALYLCASSAKQGGSTEAFFGQGTRLTVV.

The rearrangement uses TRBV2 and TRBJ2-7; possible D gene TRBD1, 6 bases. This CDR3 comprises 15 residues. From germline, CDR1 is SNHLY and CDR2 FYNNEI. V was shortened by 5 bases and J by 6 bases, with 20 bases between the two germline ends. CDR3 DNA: TGTGCCAGCAGTCAAACAGGGACGGAGGCCAGCGAGCAGTACTTC. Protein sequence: CASSQTGTEASEQYF.

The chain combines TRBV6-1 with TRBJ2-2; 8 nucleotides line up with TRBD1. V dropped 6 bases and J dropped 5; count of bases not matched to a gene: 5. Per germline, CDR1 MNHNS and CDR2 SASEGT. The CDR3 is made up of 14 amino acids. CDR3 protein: CASSLTGATGELFF. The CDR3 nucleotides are TGTGCCAGCAGCTTGACAGGGGCAACCGGGGAGCTGTTTTTT.

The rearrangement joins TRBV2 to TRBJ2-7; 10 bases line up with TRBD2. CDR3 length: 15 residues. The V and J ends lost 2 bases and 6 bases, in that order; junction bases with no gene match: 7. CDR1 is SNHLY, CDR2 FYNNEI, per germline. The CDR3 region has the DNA TGTGCCAGCAGTGAACTACTAGCGGGAACGGGCGAGCAGTACTTC. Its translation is CASSELLAGTGEQYF.

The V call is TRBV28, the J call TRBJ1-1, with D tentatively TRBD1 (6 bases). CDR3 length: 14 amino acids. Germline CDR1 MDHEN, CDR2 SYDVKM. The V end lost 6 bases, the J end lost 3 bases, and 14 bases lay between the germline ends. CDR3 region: CASRAGSGDTEAFF. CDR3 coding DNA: TGTGCCAGCAGGGCCGGGTCAGGGGACACTGAAGCTTTCTTT.

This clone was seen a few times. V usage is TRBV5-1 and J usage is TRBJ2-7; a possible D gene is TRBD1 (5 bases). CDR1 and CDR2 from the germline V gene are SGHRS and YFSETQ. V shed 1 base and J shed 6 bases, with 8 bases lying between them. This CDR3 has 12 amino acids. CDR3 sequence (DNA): TGCGCCAGCAGCTTGAAGGGGCTCGAGCAGTACTTC. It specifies CASSLKGLEQYF.

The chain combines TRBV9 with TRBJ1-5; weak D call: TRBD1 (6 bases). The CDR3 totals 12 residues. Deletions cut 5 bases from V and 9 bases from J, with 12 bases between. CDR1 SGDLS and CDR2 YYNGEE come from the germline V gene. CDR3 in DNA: TGTGCCAGCAGTGGGGAGGGGGGGCCCCAGCATTTT. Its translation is CASSGEGGPQHF.

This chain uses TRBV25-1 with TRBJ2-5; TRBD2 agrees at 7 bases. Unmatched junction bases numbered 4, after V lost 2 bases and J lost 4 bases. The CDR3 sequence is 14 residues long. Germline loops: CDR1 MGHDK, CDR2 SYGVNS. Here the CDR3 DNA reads TGTGCCAGCAGTGAAGCGGGGGTGTTAGAGACCCAGTACTTC. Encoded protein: CASSEAGVLETQYF.

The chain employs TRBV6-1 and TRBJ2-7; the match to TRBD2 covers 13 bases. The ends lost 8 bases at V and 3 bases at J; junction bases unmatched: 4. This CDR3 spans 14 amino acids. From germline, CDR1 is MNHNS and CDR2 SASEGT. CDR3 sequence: CASGTSGTNYEQYF. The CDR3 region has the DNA TGTGCCAGCGGGACTAGCGGGACCAACTACGAGCAGTACTTC.

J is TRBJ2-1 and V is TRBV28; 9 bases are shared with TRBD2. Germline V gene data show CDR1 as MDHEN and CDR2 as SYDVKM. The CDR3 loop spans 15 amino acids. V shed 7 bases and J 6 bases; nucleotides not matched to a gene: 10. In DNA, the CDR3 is TGTGCCAGCATCACCGGGACTAGCAATATCAATGAGCAGTTCTTC. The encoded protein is CASITGTSNINEQFF.

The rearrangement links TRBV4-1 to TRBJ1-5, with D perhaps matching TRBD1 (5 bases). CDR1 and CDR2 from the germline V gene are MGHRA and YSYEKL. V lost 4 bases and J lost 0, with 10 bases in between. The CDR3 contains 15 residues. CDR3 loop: CASSLQENSNQPQHF. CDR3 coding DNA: TGCGCCAGCAGCCTACAGGAGAATAGCAATCAGCCCCAGCATTTT.

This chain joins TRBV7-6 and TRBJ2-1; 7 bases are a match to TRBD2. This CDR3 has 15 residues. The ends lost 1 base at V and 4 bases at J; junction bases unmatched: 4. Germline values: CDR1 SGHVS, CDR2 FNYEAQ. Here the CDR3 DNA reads TGTGCCAGCAGCTTAGGGGCTAGCGGTTACAATGAGCAGTTCTTC. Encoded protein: CASSLGASGYNEQFF.

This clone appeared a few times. CDR3 residues: CASSASSGLRQYF. CDR3 nucleotide sequence: TGTGCCAGCAGCGCATCTAGCGGGTTGAGGCAGTATTTT. The chain recombines TRBV9 with TRBJ2-3, with 8 bases lining up with TRBD2. From germline, CDR1 is SGDLS and CDR2 YYNGEE. The CDR3 is 13 residues long. The V and J ends lost 3 bases and 11 bases, in that order; junction bases with no gene match: 8.